This T cell receptor (beta chain) was recorded in a study of blood T cell repertoires in COVID-19. For the study at large: Collection of acute and convalescent COVID-19 samples took place in the United States, Italy and Spain. The analysed material was cDNA or gDNA that came from T cells, B-cell-depleted T cells, or PBMCs.

Assay used: immunoSEQ multiplex PCR; TCRdb lists only in-frame clones, some missing. This repertoire shows about 350,000 clones, roughly 87% found once; its top ten account for approximately 1%. The CDR3 consists of 16 residues. The germline V gene has CDR1 SNHLY and CDR2 FYNNEI. Losses at the gene ends were 6 bases for V and 0 bases for J; bases not matched to a gene: 10. Study members were between about 18 and 89 years old and lived in approximately 25 US regions. Donors in Cohort 3 counted as recovered after two negative PCRs, clearance, or symptom resolution. Sequenced input: PBMCs or T cells enriched from blood (not recorded which). This clonotype was obtained from a woman aged 30 to 39 who had recovered from COVID-19. This rearrangement joins TRBV2 to TRBJ1-1; 7 bases map to TRBD1. The CDR3 region has the DNA TGTGCCAGCAGAGGGAAACCGGGACAGATGAACACTGAAGCTTTCTTT. Its protein is CASRGKPGQMNTEAFF.